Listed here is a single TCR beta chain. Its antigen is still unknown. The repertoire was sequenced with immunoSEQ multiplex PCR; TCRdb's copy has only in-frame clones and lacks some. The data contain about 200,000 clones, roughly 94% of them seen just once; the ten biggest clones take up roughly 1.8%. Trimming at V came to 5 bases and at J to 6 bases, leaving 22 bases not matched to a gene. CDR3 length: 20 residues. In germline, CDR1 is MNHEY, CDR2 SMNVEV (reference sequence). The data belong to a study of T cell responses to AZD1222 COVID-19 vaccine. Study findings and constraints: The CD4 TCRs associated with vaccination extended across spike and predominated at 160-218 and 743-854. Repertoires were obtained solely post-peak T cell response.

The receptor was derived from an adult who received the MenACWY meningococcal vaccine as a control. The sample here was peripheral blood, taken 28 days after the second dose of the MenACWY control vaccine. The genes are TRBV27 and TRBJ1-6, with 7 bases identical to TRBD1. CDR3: CASSATRFAQGGVRNSPLHF. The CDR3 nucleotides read TGTGCCAGCAGTGCGACCCGTTTCGCTCAGGGGGGCGTCCGTAATTCACCCCTCCACTTT.